Each of the 3 T cell receptor beta chains below was sequenced from the same sample in a study of shared clonotypes between healthy human individuals (dated by TCRdb to about 2020). Receptor amplification or capture employed the immunoSEQ multiplex PCR assay. As stored in TCRdb, this immuneACCESS dataset retains in-frame rearrangements with V and J assigned. A fraction of the clones does not appear; measured against another copy, unresolved V genes explain less than half of the discrepancy, and the remainder lacks a known reason. A total of roughly 1,500,000 clones appear in this sample, roughly 98.5% of them only once. The ten biggest clones cover under 0.45% of the sample. Sequencing input: naive CD4+ T cells sorted from blood. The intended sense of this specimen's cell subset or site label: CD45RA+ positively selected. Receptors originate from a man aged 25-45 years in good health.

The genes are TRBV27 and TRBJ2-3; 7 positions match TRBD1. Per germline, CDR1 MNHEY and CDR2 SMNVEV (reference sequence). V dropped 2 bases and J dropped 0; count of bases not matched to a gene: 5. This CDR3 has 16 amino acids. As DNA, the CDR3 is TGTGCCAGCAGTTTACGTACAGGGGTGAGCACAGATACGCAGTATTTT. Translated, it gives CASSLRTGVSTDTQYF.

V gene TRBV27 combines with J gene TRBJ2-1, with unresolved D. CDR3 length equals 15 residues. V was clipped by 5 bases and J by 0 bases, with 11 bases between them. From germline, CDR1 is MNHEY and CDR2 SMNVEV (reference sequence). The CDR3 region is CASSRSLSSYNEQFF. In DNA form, the CDR3 reads TGTGCCAGCAGTCGCTCACTGAGCTCCTACAATGAGCAGTTCTTC.

This chain uses TRBV28 with TRBJ1-2, with D unresolved. CDR1 is MDHEN and CDR2 is SYDVKM in the germline V gene. Deletions cut 4 bases from V and 0 bases from J, with 12 bases between. This CDR3 has 15 amino acids. Here the CDR3 reads CASSSPRHSNYGYTF. Written as DNA, the CDR3 is TGTGCCAGCAGTTCGCCCAGGCATTCTAACTATGGCTACACCTTC.